This T cell receptor beta chain was obtained from a study of blood T cell repertoires in COVID-19. CDR3 length equals 15 residues. Germline-derived CDR1 and CDR2 are LNHDA and SQIVND (reference sequence). The germline V and J ends were trimmed by 5 bases and 1 base, with 14 bases remaining between them. Individuals aged about 18 to 89 years were recruited from around 22 US areas. Using immunoSEQ multiplex PCR, the repertoire was profiled, and TCRdb retains in-frame clones only, with some absent. This table has fewer than 250,000 clones, around four fifths appearing once. The chain joins TRBV19 to TRBJ1-2; D perhaps matches TRBD1 (6 bases). Material for sequencing was PBMCs or T cells enriched from blood (not recorded which). The receptor was derived from a woman in her thirties or forties who had been exposed to COVID-19. In DNA form, the CDR3 reads TGTGCCAGTAGTGAGGGGACAATTGTTAACTATGGCTACACCTTC. Translating it yields CASSEGTIVNYGYTF.